This T cell receptor (beta chain) came from a study of blood T cell repertoires in COVID-19. Study-level background: The samples span acute and convalescent COVID-19 from the United States, Italy and Spain.

The CDR3 sequence is 10 residues long. Germline assignment: CDR1 GTSNPN and CDR2 SVGIG (reference sequence). The data were produced by immunoSEQ multiplex PCR, yet TCRdb's version contains in-frame clones alone and is incomplete. The sample has just over 300,000 clones, roughly 87% seen once. This clone was seen a few times. At one boundary the junction diverges from the germline segment, which might be a read error. The TCR was taken from a woman under 30 who had recovered from COVID-19. J is TRBJ2-7 and V is TRBV30; D possibly corresponds to TRBD2 (7 bases). Sequenced: PBMCs or T cells enriched from blood (not recorded which). The CDR3 reads CALGGREQYF. CDR3 bases: TGCGCCCTGGGGGGGCGCGAGCAGTACTTC.